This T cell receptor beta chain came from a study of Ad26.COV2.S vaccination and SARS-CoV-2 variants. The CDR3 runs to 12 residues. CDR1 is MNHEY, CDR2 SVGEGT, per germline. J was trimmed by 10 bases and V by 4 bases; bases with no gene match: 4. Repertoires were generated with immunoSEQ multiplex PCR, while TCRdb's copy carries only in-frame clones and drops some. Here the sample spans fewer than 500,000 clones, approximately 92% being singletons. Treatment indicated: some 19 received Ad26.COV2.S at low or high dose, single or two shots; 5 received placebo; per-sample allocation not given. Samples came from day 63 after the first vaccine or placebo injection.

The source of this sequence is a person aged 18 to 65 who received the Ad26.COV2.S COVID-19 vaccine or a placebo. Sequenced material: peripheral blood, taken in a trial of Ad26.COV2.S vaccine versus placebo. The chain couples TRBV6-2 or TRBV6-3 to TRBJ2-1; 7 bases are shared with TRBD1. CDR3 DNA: TGTGCCAGCAGTTCCCGGGACAGAGAGCAGTTCTTC. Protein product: CASSSRDREQFF.